These 25 T cell receptor beta chains were all obtained from the same sample, sequenced in a study of early T cells in non-severe SARS-CoV-2 infection. TCRdb recomputed calls from the 5' RACE reads with MiXCR, one row per CDR3 protein. The sample consists of over 60,000 distinct CDR3 sequences, around 12% of them appearing once. The sample in question was whole blood, obtained at baseline. Source of these receptors: an adult who was a healthcare worker with PCR-confirmed SARS-CoV-2 infection or an uninfected control (not recorded which).

This clonotype was recorded a few times. The CDR3 protein is CASSPDRLSTGELFF. The CDR3 DNA is TGTGCCAGCTCACCGGACAGGCTGAGCACCGGGGAGCTGTTTTTT. V gene TRBV18 combines with J gene TRBJ2-2, with 7 bases matching TRBD1. This CDR3 is 15 amino acids long. J was trimmed by 4 bases and V by 3 bases; bases with no gene match: 5. The germline CDR1 and CDR2 sequences are KGHSH and LQKENI.

This clonotype has only one observation. The chain carries TRBV3-1 and TRBJ2-1; tentative D call: TRBD2 (5 bases). Germline V gene lookup returns CDR1 LGHDT and CDR2 YNNKEL (reference sequence). The CDR3 runs 17 residues. Between the trimmed V and J ends, which lost 0 bases and 5 bases, there was a span of 17 bases. CDR3 amino acids: CASSQDRGLPQNNEQFF. The CDR3 DNA sequence: TGTGCCAGCAGCCAAGATAGAGGACTTCCGCAAAACAATGAGCAGTTCTTC.

The CDR3 coding sequence is TGTGCCAGCAGCCCAAGTACCGGGGAGCTGTTTTTT. Its translation is CASSPSTGELFF. The chain joins TRBV7-3 to TRBJ2-2; D gene ambiguous. The germline V gene encodes CDR1 SGHTA and CDR2 FQGTGA. This CDR3 spans 12 amino acids. Deletions cut 5 bases from V and 5 bases from J, with 6 bases between.

This clonotype was seen many times. The chain employs TRBV7-2 and TRBJ1-6, with D possibly TRBD1 on 6 matching bases. The V end lost 6 bases, the J end lost 6 bases, and 15 bases lay between the germline ends. Germline loops: CDR1 SGHTA, CDR2 FQGNSA. The CDR3 covers 15 residues. CDR3 loop: CASRSGTGSNSPLHF. The CDR3 bases are TGTGCCAGCAGATCAGGTACAGGGAGTAATTCACCCCTCCACTTT.

The genes are TRBV27 and TRBJ1-2, with 9 positions matching TRBD1. Germline CDR1 reads MNHEY; CDR2 reads SMNVEV (reference sequence). The CDR3 length is 14 residues. Trimming took 5 bases from V and 3 from J; bases not matched to a gene: 4. CDR3 nucleotide sequence: TGTGCCAGCAGTCACGGGGACAGGGACTATGGCTACACCTTC. It encodes CASSHGDRDYGYTF.

The V call is TRBV4-3, the J call TRBJ2-3, with D possibly TRBD1 on 5 matching bases. Trimming cost V 1 base and J 4 bases, with 12 bases left between them. The length of the CDR3 is 15 residues. Looked up from germline, CDR1 is LGHNA and CDR2 is YSLEER. The DNA of the CDR3 is TGCGCCAGCAGCCAAGGGGCAGGGCGGCCAGATACGCAGTATTTT. Amino acids: CASSQGAGRPDTQYF.

This clonotype was recorded once. This rearrangement joins TRBV29-1 to TRBJ2-7, with TRBD1 matching over 7 bases. This CDR3 is built from 14 residues. The germline CDR1 and CDR2 sequences are SQVTM and ANQGSEA. The trim removed 8 bases at V and 0 bases at J, leaving 10 bases unmatched. CDR3 loop: CSPGLTGTSYEQYF. The CDR3 bases are TGCAGCCCCGGATTGACAGGGACCTCCTACGAGCAGTACTTC.

V is TRBV3-1 and J is TRBJ2-1; D possibly matches TRBD1 or TRBD2 (5 bases each). Trimming cost V 1 base and J 8 bases, with 12 bases left between them. CDR1 and CDR2 from the germline V gene are LGHDT and YNNKEL (reference sequence). This CDR3 contains 14 residues. CDR3: CASSQAGTGHEQFF. The CDR3 DNA sequence: TGTGCCAGCAGCCAAGCCGGGACGGGACATGAGCAGTTCTTC.

In this sample, this clonotype turned up a few times. The CDR3 DNA sequence: TGCAGCGTTTCGGGGCAGGGCGGGAAGTCTGTCAATGAGCAGTTCTTC. This sequence encodes CSVSGQGGKSVNEQFF. This chain connects TRBV29-1 to TRBJ2-1; D is perhaps TRBD2 (6 bases). From germline, CDR1 is SQVTM and CDR2 ANQGSEA. The V end lost 5 bases, the J end lost 6 bases, and 23 bases lay between the germline ends. CDR3 length equals 16 residues.

This clonotype was counted only a few times. The genes are TRBV7-2 and TRBJ2-1, with D tentatively TRBD1 or TRBD2 (5 bases each). This CDR3 is 13 amino acids long. V was shortened by 3 bases and J by 6 bases, with 9 bases between the two germline ends. CDR1 SGHTA and CDR2 FQGNSA come from the germline V gene. The CDR3 loop is CASSFTGTNEQFF. CDR3 nucleotide sequence: TGTGCCAGCAGCTTCACTGGGACCAATGAGCAGTTCTTC.

This clonotype was seen repeatedly, ten times or more. The chain joins TRBV12-3 or TRBV12-4 to TRBJ1-5, with TRBD1 identical over 9 bases. Unmatched junction bases numbered 5, after V lost 5 bases and J lost 6 bases. The CDR3 loop spans 14 amino acids. CDR3 sequence: CASSTQTGGQPQHF. CDR3 nucleotide sequence: TGTGCCAGCAGTACCCAGACAGGGGGTCAGCCCCAGCATTTT.

The chain carries TRBV14 and TRBJ2-3; D may be TRBD2 (6 bases). The V and J ends lost 0 bases and 1 base respectively, with 14 bases between them. Germline loops: CDR1 SGHDN, CDR2 FVKESK. The length of the CDR3 is 17 residues. CDR3 nucleotides: TGTGCCAGCAGCCAAGAAGGTTCCGGGGGACGCACAGATACGCAGTATTTT. It specifies CASSQEGSGGRTDTQYF.

This clonotype occurred many times. This chain connects TRBV12-3 or TRBV12-4 to TRBJ1-5; a possible D gene is TRBD1 (5 bases). The CDR3 has 15 residues. Trimming removed 3 bases at V and 4 bases at J, with 13 bases between. This CDR3 is CASSFDRDWNQPQHF. The CDR3 DNA is TGTGCCAGCAGTTTCGACAGAGATTGGAATCAGCCCCAGCATTTT.

The chain is built from TRBV29-1 and TRBJ2-3; D unclear. The CDR3 length is 12 residues. Trimming stripped 5 bases from V and 1 base from J, with 7 bases between. Germline V gene lookup returns CDR1 SQVTM and CDR2 ANQGSEA. CDR3 sequence reads: CSVSRGTDTQYF. Written as DNA, the CDR3 is TGCAGCGTTTCAAGAGGCACAGATACGCAGTATTTT.

Ten or more counts support this clonotype. The rearrangement links TRBV5-1 to TRBJ2-5; D is tentatively TRBD1 or TRBD2 (5 bases each). The CDR3 consists of 14 residues. Germline loops: CDR1 SGHRS, CDR2 YFSETQ. V gave up 0 bases and J gave up 5 bases, with 11 bases separating them. CDR3 DNA sequence: TGCGCCAGCAGCTTGGGAGGGGTTTTGGAGACCCAGTACTTC. Its translation is CASSLGGVLETQYF.

This clonotype was counted between two and nine times. Here the CDR3 reads CASSLGGQGRPYNEQFF. The CDR3 DNA reads TGTGCCAGCAGCCTAGGGGGACAGGGACGCCCCTACAATGAGCAGTTCTTC. This rearrangement joins TRBV11-3 to TRBJ2-1; 9 nucleotides match TRBD1. CDR1 is SGHNT, CDR2 YENEEA, per germline. The CDR3 covers 17 residues. V was clipped by 5 bases and J by 2 bases; unmatched bases: 10.

V is TRBV7-9 and J is TRBJ1-6; tentatively, D is TRBD1 (5 bases). Germline CDR1 reads SEHNR; CDR2 reads FQNEAQ (reference sequence). The V and J ends lost 6 bases and 7 bases respectively, with 16 bases between them. CDR3 length: 15 residues. The CDR3: CASSSTGPRNSPLHF. CDR3 sequence (DNA): TGTGCCAGCAGTTCTACGGGACCCAGGAATTCACCCCTCCACTTT. The variable domain in full, completed from reference TRBV7-9 and TRBJ1-6, reads DTGVSQNPRHKITKRGQNVTFRCDPISEHNRLYWYRQTLGQGPEFLTYFQNEAQLEKSRLLSDRFSAERPKGSFSTLEIQRTEQGDSAMYLCASSSTGPRNSPLHFGNGTRLTVT.

V is TRBV7-2 and J is TRBJ2-1, with D possibly matching TRBD2 (7 bases). The germline CDR1 and CDR2 sequences are SGHTA and FQGNSA. The CDR3 length is 15 residues. V dropped 5 bases and J dropped 4 bases, with 15 bases sitting between them. The CDR3 reads CASSPGGLGYNEQFF. The CDR3 nucleotides are TGTGCCAGCAGCCCGGGGGGCCTGGGTTACAATGAGCAGTTCTTC. The full variable domain, completed using reference TRBV7-2 and TRBJ2-1, is GAGVSQSPSNKVTEKGKDVELRCDPISGHTALYWYRQSLGQGLEFLIYFQGNSAPDKSGLPSDRFSAERTGGSVSTLTIQRTQQEDSAVYLCASSPGGLGYNEQFFGPGTRLTVL.

The V and J genes are TRBV14 and TRBJ2-1; either TRBD1 or TRBD2 may supply D (5 bases each). Trimming shortened V by 6 bases and J by 0 bases, and 15 bases separated the two germline ends. Germline V CDR1 and CDR2: SGHDN, FVKESK. The CDR3 is 16 amino acids. Here the CDR3 reads CASSYLRDPSYNEQFF. For the CDR3, the DNA is TGTGCCAGCAGTTACCTCAGGGACCCCTCCTACAATGAGCAGTTCTTC.

This clonotype has a handful of counts. The chain couples TRBV7-6 to TRBJ2-1; 15 nucleotides match TRBD2. The CDR3 totals 16 residues. Trimming removed 5 bases from V and 4 bases from J; junction bases left unmatched: 3. Germline lookup yields CDR1 SGHVS and CDR2 FNYEAQ. For the CDR3, the DNA is TGTGCCAGCAGCCAGGGACTAGCGGGGGGTTACAATGAGCAGTTCTTC. Its protein product is CASSQGLAGGYNEQFF.

The gene calls are TRBV4-3 and TRBJ1-1, with TRBD1 matching 12 bases. J was trimmed by 3 bases and V by 3 bases; bases with no gene match: 2. Germline assignment: CDR1 LGHNA and CDR2 YSLEER. The CDR3 runs 15 residues. CDR3 in amino acids: CASSQGQGADTEAFF. The CDR3, as DNA: TGCGCCAGCAGCCAGGGACAGGGGGCCGACACTGAAGCTTTCTTT.

The gene calls are TRBV18 and TRBJ2-7, with a tentative D call TRBD2 (6 bases). Germline assignment: CDR1 KGHSH and CDR2 LQKENI. Between the trimmed V and J ends, which lost 6 bases and 6 bases, there was a span of 21 bases. CDR3 length: 15 amino acids. CDR3 sequence reads: CASSPGVAIPGEQYF. CDR3 coding DNA: TGTGCCAGCTCCCCGGGGGTAGCGATCCCAGGCGAGCAGTACTTC.

This chain links TRBV19 with TRBJ1-5, with TRBD1 as a possible D gene (5 bases). V lost 7 bases and J 0 bases, leaving 10 bases between the germline ends. The germline V gene has CDR1 LNHDA and CDR2 SQIVND (reference sequence). The CDR3 length is 14 residues. The chain's CDR3 is CASTEDTSNQPQHF. In DNA, the CDR3 is TGTGCCAGTACAGAGGACACTAGCAATCAGCCCCAGCATTTT.

The table lists this clonotype with a few counts. The rearrangement links TRBV20-1 to TRBJ1-3; 8 nucleotides match TRBD1. Looked up from germline, CDR1 is DFQATT and CDR2 is SNEGSKA (reference sequence). V lost 5 bases, J lost 2 bases, and 2 bases stayed unmatched. CDR3 size: 13 residues. The CDR3 sequence: CSAVDRAGNTIYF. DNA of the CDR3: TGCAGTGCTGTGGACAGGGCTGGAAACACCATATATTTT.

This clonotype was counted only a few times. V usage is TRBV18 and J usage is TRBJ2-1; maybe TRBD1 (6 bases). The length of the CDR3 is 18 residues. V lost 3 bases, J lost 0 bases, and 18 bases lay in between. Germline loops: CDR1 KGHSH, CDR2 LQKENI. The CDR3 region has the DNA TGTGCCAGCTCACCGGAACAGGGCCCTCATAGCTCCTACAATGAGCAGTTCTTC. This codes for CASSPEQGPHSSYNEQFF.